These T cell receptor beta chains were read from a single sample in a study of cytomegalovirus exposure and HLA in healthy donors. Using immunoSEQ multiplex PCR, the repertoire was profiled, and TCRdb retains in-frame clones only, with some absent. Here the sample spans approximately 100,000 clones, around 77% being singletons. Source material: PBMCs. Every receptor here comes from a man between 50 and 59 years old in good health and CMV-seropositive. The CDR3 runs from the conserved cysteine through the conserved F or W. Fields, in order: clone size, J gene, D gene, V gene, CDR3 DNA, CDR3 protein. A D gene is named only where the DNA matches it firmly. The listing skips clone size in some rows; elsewhere it reads once, few, many or a size class.

NA TRBJ2-5 TRBD2 TRBV30 TGTGCTGGTGTAGCGGGGATTCGTCAAGAGACCCAGTACTTC CAGVAGIRQETQYF
NA TRBJ2-2 TRBD2 TRBV5-1 TGCGCCAGCAGCTTGGAACTAGCGGGAGGGCTTGGTGTCGGGGAGCTGTTTTTT CASSLELAGGLGVGELFF
NA TRBJ1-5 TRBD1 TRBV5-6 TGTGCCAGCAGCTCAGGGGACAGGCGAAGGCTTACTAATCAGCCCCAGCATTTT CASSSGDRRRLTNQPQHF
NA TRBJ1-1 TRBD1 TRBV5-1 TGCGCCAGCAGCTTGGGAGGGACAGGGGACACTGAAGCTTTCTTT CASSLGGTGDTEAFF
once TRBJ2-7 TRBD1 TRBV5-5 TGTGCCAGCAGCTCACAGGGGATGGAGCAGTACTTC CASSSQGMEQYF
NA TRBJ1-3 TRBD1 TRBV28 TGTGCCAGCAGCTTCACTCCAGGGGGCGGTGGAAACACCATATATTTT CASSFTPGGGGNTIYF
NA TRBJ2-7 NA TRBV28 TGTGCCAGCAGTCCGCAGGGAGGCGTACCTGAGCAGTACTTC CASSPQGGVPEQYF
once TRBJ2-5 TRBD2 TRBV10-3 TGTGCCATCAGTGAGTCGTTCCAGGGGGGACTAGCGGGAGTGAGGGAGACCCAGTACTTC CAISESFQGGLAGVRETQYF
NA TRBJ2-7 TRBD1 TRBV28 TGTGCCAGCAGTTCGGGACAGGGGGCTTTTGGGCAGTACTTC CASSSGQGAFGQYF
once TRBJ2-1 TRBD1 TRBV10-3 TGTGCCACCAACCGGGACAGCTCCTACAATGAGCAGTTCTTC CATNRDSSYNEQFF
few TRBJ1-1 NA TRBV27 TGTGCCAGCAGCCTTAAACGGGGGAACACTGAAGCTTTCTTT CASSLKRGNTEAFF
NA TRBJ2-3 NA TRBV9 TGTGCCAGCAGCGTCAGGTCAGGTGGAGGAGATACGCAGTATTTT CASSVRSGGGDTQYF
NA TRBJ2-3 TRBD2 TRBV6-5 TGTGCCAGCAGTTACCTAGCGGGAGTGACAGATACGCAGTATTTT CASSYLAGVTDTQYF
NA TRBJ1-2 NA TRBV7-9 TGTGCCAGCAGCTTAGGACAGGAGGCTTTCTATGGCTACACCTTC CASSLGQEAFYGYTF
NA TRBJ2-2 NA TRBV7-9 TGTGCCAGCAGCCTACGACAGGTCTTGAACACCGGGGAGCTGTTTTTT CASSLRQVLNTGELFF
NA TRBJ2-5 TRBD2 TRBV2 TGTGCCAGCAGCCACGGACTAGCGGGACGAATGCGAGAGACCCAGTACTTC CASSHGLAGRMRETQYF